The clone carrying this T cell receptor beta chain was counted once. These data originate in a study of CD8 T cells in Susac syndrome. The CDR3 runs to 15 residues. The germline gives CDR1 MGHDK, CDR2 SYGVNS. Trimming removed 5 bases at V and 5 bases at J, with 17 bases between. With random hexamers, about 0.5 to 1 ug RNA was reverse transcribed. A single record per CDR3 protein comes from TCRdb applying MiXCR to the immunoSEQ multiplex PCR reads. The sample consists of about 140,000 distinct CDR3 sequences, approximately 94% of them appearing once. Sequencing input: CD4+ T cells from PBMCs. The sequence came from a human donor in good health. The chain carries TRBV25-1 and TRBJ2-3; tentatively, D is TRBD2 (5 bases). CDR3 DNA sequence: TGTGCCAGCAGTCGCCTTAGCGTCAAGGTAGATACGCAGTATTTT. Its protein is CASSRLSVKVDTQYF.